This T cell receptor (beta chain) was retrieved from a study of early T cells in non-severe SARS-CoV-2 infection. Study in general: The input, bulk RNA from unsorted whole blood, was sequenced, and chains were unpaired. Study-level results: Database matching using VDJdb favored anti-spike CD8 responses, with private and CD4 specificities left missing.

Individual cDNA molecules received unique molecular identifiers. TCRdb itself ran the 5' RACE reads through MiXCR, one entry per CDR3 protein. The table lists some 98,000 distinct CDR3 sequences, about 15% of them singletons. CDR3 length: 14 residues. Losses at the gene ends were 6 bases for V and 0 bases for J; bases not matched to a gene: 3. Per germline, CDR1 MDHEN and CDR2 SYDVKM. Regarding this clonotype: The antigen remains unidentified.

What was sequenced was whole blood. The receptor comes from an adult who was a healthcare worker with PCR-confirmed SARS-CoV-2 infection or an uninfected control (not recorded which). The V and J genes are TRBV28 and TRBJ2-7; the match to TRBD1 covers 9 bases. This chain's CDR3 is CASRGQGLSYEQYF. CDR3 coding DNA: TGTGCCAGCAGGGGACAGGGTCTCTCCTACGAGCAGTACTTC.